The 16 T cell receptor beta chains below were found in one sample sequenced in a study of vaccination effects on CD4 cells after COVID-19. This table comes from immunoSEQ multiplex PCR, and its TCRdb copy is limited to in-frame clones, with some not included. This repertoire shows 30,000 to 35,000 clones, roughly 63% found once; its top ten account for under 30%. Their cognate antigens are unknown. Expansion with viral peptide pools was applied to antigen-specific CD4+ T cells by the ViraFEST assay prior to sequencing. The culture ran for less than 12 days, and then CD4+ T cells were isolated. Sequences were derived from CD4+ T cells from PBMCs cultured with HCoV-229E spike peptides, sampled before COVID-19 vaccination. The receptors stem from a human donor who received a COVID-19 vaccine.

V and J are TRBV19 and TRBJ1-5; no definite D call. Germline CDR1 and CDR2: LNHDA and SQIVND (reference sequence). Trimming stripped 3 bases from V and 2 bases from J, with 17 bases between. This CDR3 is 17 amino acids long. The CDR3 protein is CASSMGPPGLGNQPQHF. CDR3 DNA sequence: TGTGCCAGTAGTATGGGCCCTCCGGGGTTAGGCAATCAGCCCCAGCATTTT.

The chain recombines TRBV9 with TRBJ2-2, with a possible D match to TRBD2 (7 bases). With 4 bases removed from V and 2 bases from J, the gap between germline ends came to 12 bases. Germline V gene lookup returns CDR1 SGDLS and CDR2 YYNGEE. The CDR3 has 15 amino acids. CDR3 residues: CASSWGGGNTGELFF. The CDR3 nucleotides are TGTGCCAGCAGCTGGGGGGGCGGAAACACCGGGGAGCTGTTTTTT. The full variable domain, rest sourced from reference TRBV9 and TRBJ2-2, is DSGVTQTPKHLITATGQRVTLRCSPRSGDLSVYWYQQSLDQGLQFLIQYYNGEERAKGNILERFSAQQFPDLHSELNLSSLELGDSALYFCASSWGGGNTGELFFGEGSRLTVL.

J is TRBJ2-1 and V is TRBV10-3; 8 bases fit TRBD1. V gave up 4 bases and J gave up 0 bases; unmatched junction bases: 17. This CDR3 is 20 amino acids long. Germline CDR1 and CDR2: ENHRY and SYGVKD. Here the CDR3 DNA reads TGTGCCATCAGTGGGGGGTCAGGACAGGGTCCACAGAGCTCCTACAATGAGCAGTTCTTC. This codes for CAISGGSGQGPQSSYNEQFF.

This clone was observed a few times. V is TRBV30 and J is TRBJ1-1; D might be TRBD1 (6 bases). Between the trimmed V and J ends, which lost 2 bases and 0 bases, there was a span of 13 bases. CDR1 is GTSNPN and CDR2 is SVGIG in the germline V gene (reference sequence). The CDR3 sequence is 15 residues long. CDR3 loop: CAWSKQGPMNTEAFF. CDR3 in DNA: TGTGCCTGGAGTAAGCAGGGGCCAATGAACACTGAAGCTTTCTTT.

The chain uses TRBV19 and TRBJ1-2; weak D call: TRBD1 (6 bases). CDR1 LNHDA and CDR2 SQIVND come from the germline V gene (reference sequence). This CDR3 spans 15 amino acids. Trimming shortened V by 1 base and J by 5 bases, and 14 bases separated the two germline ends. In nucleotides, the CDR3 is TGTGCCAGTAGTATAGGAATCGGACAGCCTTATGGCTACACCTTC. Translation gives CASSIGIGQPYGYTF.

The genes are TRBV20-1 and TRBJ2-1, with TRBD2 matching over 7 bases. V shed 3 bases, J shed 5 bases, and the junction held 7 bases outside the gene matches. CDR1 is DFQATT, CDR2 SNEGSKA, per germline (reference sequence). This CDR3 has 14 residues. CDR3 residues: CSASPASGNNEQFF. The CDR3 region has the DNA TGCAGTGCTAGTCCGGCTAGCGGAAACAATGAGCAGTTCTTC.

The genes are TRBV29-1 and TRBJ1-1, with TRBD1 matching over 9 bases. The CDR3 totals 12 residues. V was pared by 6 bases and J by 4 bases, with 3 bases of the junction left unmatched. The germline gives CDR1 SQVTM, CDR2 ANQGSEA. The CDR3 region has the DNA TGCAGCGTCAACAGGGGGCCCACTGAAGCTTTCTTT. Its protein is CSVNRGPTEAFF.

To note about this clone: Additional DNA sequences in this sample encode the identical CDR3. This chain links TRBV6-5 with TRBJ2-7, with no clear D. Germline assignment: CDR1 MNHEY and CDR2 SVGAGI. The CDR3 runs to 11 residues. V was pared by 0 bases and J by 6 bases, with 3 bases between. In DNA, the CDR3 is TGTGCCAGCAGTTACTCTCGCGAGCAGTACTTC. Its protein is CASSYSREQYF.

The rearrangement links TRBV7-2 to TRBJ1-1; 7 bases map to TRBD1. This CDR3 comprises 16 residues. V lost 5 bases to trimming and J lost 1 base; unmatched junction nucleotides: 10. Germline V CDR1 and CDR2: SGHTA, FQGNSA. The CDR3, as DNA: TGTGCCAGCAGCCCCAGGACAGGTACTCAGAACACTGAAGCTTTCTTT. Protein sequence: CASSPRTGTQNTEAFF.

The genes are TRBV4-3 and TRBJ2-3; TRBD2 matches 12 bases. V shed 1 base, J shed 2 bases, and the junction held 7 bases outside the gene matches. Germline V CDR1 and CDR2: LGHNA, YSLEER. This CDR3 is 18 amino acids long. The CDR3 loop is CASSQGDLAGGLTDTQYF. The CDR3 nucleotides are TGCGCCAGCAGCCAAGGGGACCTAGCGGGGGGGCTCACAGATACGCAGTATTTT.

The chain is built from TRBV2 and TRBJ2-1, with D maybe TRBD2 (6 bases). Trimming left V 6 bases short and J 8 bases short, with 11 bases between. Germline assignment: CDR1 SNHLY and CDR2 FYNNEI. The CDR3 has 12 amino acids. The CDR3 DNA sequence: TGTGCCAGCAGGGGGGGTGGGTATGAGCAGTTCTTC. This encodes CASRGGGYEQFF.

The chain recombines TRBV28 with TRBJ1-5; D remains ambiguous. V dropped 7 bases and J dropped 4 bases, with 8 bases sitting between them. From germline, CDR1 is MDHEN and CDR2 SYDVKM. The CDR3 is made up of 12 amino acids. The CDR3 reads CASTTLNQPQHF. CDR3 DNA: TGTGCCAGCACTACTCTTAATCAGCCCCAGCATTTT.

The genes are TRBV6-4 and TRBJ2-6; D is perhaps TRBD1 or TRBD2 (5 bases each). The CDR3 length is 14 residues. The germline V and J ends were trimmed by 3 bases and 2 bases, with 5 bases remaining between them. The germline gives CDR1 MRHNA, CDR2 SNTAGT. In nucleotides, the CDR3 is TGTGCCAGCAGTGAGGGGGCTGGGGCCAACGTCCTGACTTTC. It yields the protein CASSEGAGANVLTF.

CDR3 bases: TGTGCCAGCAGGTTTGACAGAGTTAGCAACACTGAAGCTTTCTTT. Its protein product is CASRFDRVSNTEAFF. The V and J genes are TRBV6-5 and TRBJ1-1; possible D gene TRBD1, 5 bases. Per germline, CDR1 MNHEY and CDR2 SVGAGI. The CDR3 runs to 15 residues. The V and J ends lost 6 bases and 2 bases respectively, with 16 bases between them.

This clone was observed a handful of times. The chain employs TRBV5-4 and TRBJ1-2; 11 bases match TRBD1. The V gene's germline CDR1 is SGHNT and CDR2 YYREEE (reference sequence). The CDR3 is 14 amino acids. J gave up 3 bases and V 4 bases, and 2 bases lay outside the gene matches. In nucleotides, the CDR3 is TGTGCCAGCAGCGGACAGGGGGCGGACTATGGCTACACCTTC. It codes for CASSGQGADYGYTF.

V usage is TRBV5-1 and J usage is TRBJ2-1; D is ambiguous. The germline V gene has CDR1 SGHRS and CDR2 YFSETQ. The CDR3 contains 11 residues. V lost 2 bases and J lost 12, with 9 bases in between. This CDR3 reads CASSFEARQFF. For the CDR3, the DNA is TGCGCCAGCAGCTTTGAGGCCCGGCAGTTCTTC.